These T cell receptor beta chains were read from a single sample in a study of blood T cell repertoires in COVID-19. Repertoires were generated with immunoSEQ multiplex PCR, while TCRdb's copy carries only in-frame clones and drops some. This sample yields approximately 300,000 clones, of which approximately 90% are seen a single time; less than 6% belongs to the top ten. The sequencing input was PBMCs or T cells enriched from blood (not recorded which). The source is a woman aged 25 to 39 who had recovered from COVID-19. The CDR3 runs from the conserved cysteine through the conserved F or W. Fields, in order: CDR3 DNA, CDR3 protein, V gene, D gene, clone size, J gene. D genes are given only for firm matches. Clone size is stated in some rows and not others, as once, few, many or a class when expanded.

TGTGCCAGTAGTACGACCCGGGGAGGGGAGCTGTTTTTT CASSTTRGGELFF TRBV19 NA NA TRBJ2-2
TGCGCCAGCAGCAGGGACAGCAACACTGAAGCTTTCTTT CASSRDSNTEAFF TRBV5-1 TRBD1 NA TRBJ1-1
TGCGCCAGCAGTGAGATAGCGGGGGGCACAGATACGCAGTATTTT CASSEIAGGTDTQYF TRBV10-2 TRBD2 NA TRBJ2-3
TGCGCCAGCAACCGTGGGGGACTAGAAAAGGTGGAGCTGTTTTTT CASNRGGLEKVELFF TRBV5-1 TRBD2 NA TRBJ2-2
TGTGCCTGGAGTGTACAGCCGGGGGGTGCGGCCGGGGAGCTGTTTTTT CAWSVQPGGAAGELFF TRBV30 TRBD2 NA TRBJ2-2
TGTGCCAGCAGCAAAACCCGAGGAGGGTTAGACACTGAAGCTTTCTTT CASSKTRGGLDTEAFF TRBV21-1 NA NA TRBJ1-1
TGTGCCAGCAGTCTCGGGGTTAACACTGAAGCTTTCTTT CASSLGVNTEAFF TRBV3-1/TRBV3-2 NA NA TRBJ1-1
TGTGCCAGCAGCTTTCTACCGGTTGATTCACCCCTCCACTTT CASSFLPVDSPLHF TRBV5-8 NA NA TRBJ1-6
TGTGCCAGCAGCCCAGGGGGTAACACCGGGGAGCTGTTTTTT CASSPGGNTGELFF TRBV7-9 TRBD1 NA TRBJ2-2
TGTGCCAGCAGCCCCGCGGGGGCGTCCACTGAAGCTTTCTTT CASSPAGASTEAFF TRBV27 NA NA TRBJ1-1
TGTGCCAGCAGTACAGGGGGCCTGAACACTGAAGCTTTCTTT CASSTGGLNTEAFF TRBV6-5 TRBD1 NA TRBJ1-1
TGTGCCAGCAGTTATGGGAGGAGAAGCACTGAAGCTTTCTTT CASSYGRRSTEAFF TRBV6-5 NA NA TRBJ1-1
TGTGCCTGGAGTGTAGCCTCAATAGCGGGTGGCTACACCTTC CAWSVASIAGGYTF TRBV30 NA few TRBJ1-2
TGTGCCAGCAGTTTGTCCCTCAATCAGCCCCAGCATTTT CASSLSLNQPQHF TRBV12-3/TRBV12-4 NA once TRBJ1-5
TGTGCCAGCAGCTTACTCTCGGGGAGCACCGGGGAGCTGTTTTTT CASSLLSGSTGELFF TRBV11-1 NA NA TRBJ2-2
TGCGCCAGCAGCTTGTATAGTTCCGGGACTGAAGCTTTCTTT CASSLYSSGTEAFF TRBV5-1 NA NA TRBJ1-1
TGCAGTGCTACCGACAGGGCAGAGCAGTTCTTC CSATDRAEQFF TRBV20-1 TRBD1 NA TRBJ2-1
TGTGCCAGCAGCCGGGGACTAGCGGACCACAATGAGCAGTTCTTC CASSRGLADHNEQFF TRBV5-5 TRBD2 NA TRBJ2-1
TGTGCCAGCAGCTTTCCCACGCGGGATACGCAGTATTTT CASSFPTRDTQYF TRBV7-2 NA NA TRBJ2-3
TGTGCCAGCAGTTACTCGACGGTGGGGGGTCAGCCCCAGCATTTT CASSYSTVGGQPQHF TRBV6-5 NA NA TRBJ1-5
TGCGCCAGCACCACATGGGGGCAGGGGGCAGGTGCTGAAGCTTTCTTT CASTTWGQGAGAEAFF TRBV5-1 TRBD1 NA TRBJ1-1
TGCGCCAGCAGCCGCGGGGGAACCGAGACCCAGTACTTC CASSRGGTETQYF TRBV4-1 TRBD2 NA TRBJ2-5
TGTGCCAGCAATCGACAGGGAAATAATTCACCCCTCCACTTT CASNRQGNNSPLHF TRBV27 TRBD1 NA TRBJ1-6
TGTGCCAGCAGCCCAAACCAGGGACTAGCTAGGGATGAGCAGTTCTTC CASSPNQGLARDEQFF TRBV5-4 TRBD2 once TRBJ2-1
TGTGCCAGCAGCCCCAGGTCTCATATAGACTATGGCTACACCTTC CASSPRSHIDYGYTF TRBV7-8 NA NA TRBJ1-2
TGCGCCAGCGGAACATCCGGGACTAGCGGGGGAGATACGCAGTATTTT CASGTSGTSGGDTQYF TRBV5-1 TRBD2 NA TRBJ2-3
TGTGCCAGCAGTTACGGCAGAAACTATGGCTACACCTTC CASSYGRNYGYTF TRBV6-5 NA NA TRBJ1-2
TGTGCCAGCAGCCCGAGTTACATGGGGCTGGGCTACACCTTC CASSPSYMGLGYTF TRBV11-2 NA NA TRBJ1-2
TGTGCCAGCAGCCCGGGACAGGGGGTTAATTCACCCCTCCACTTT CASSPGQGVNSPLHF TRBV3-1/TRBV3-2 TRBD1 NA TRBJ1-6
TGTGCCAGCAGCCTTTACCAGGGGAACACTGAAGCTTTCTTT CASSLYQGNTEAFF TRBV11-2 NA NA TRBJ1-1
TGTGCTAGTGGTTTGCCAGGGGGGAACACTGAAGCTTTCTTT CASGLPGGNTEAFF TRBV12-5 TRBD1 NA TRBJ1-1
TGTGCCAGCAGTTTGGCCCCTGCAGATACGCAGTATTTT CASSLAPADTQYF TRBV6-5 NA NA TRBJ2-3
TGTGCCAGCAGCCAAGATTTTCGGACAGGGCTCACAGATACGCAGTATTTT CASSQDFRTGLTDTQYF TRBV3-1/TRBV3-2 TRBD1 NA TRBJ2-3
TGTGCCAGCAGGGGTGGGACAGGTGGGCAAGAGACCCAGTACTTC CASRGGTGGQETQYF TRBV2 TRBD1 few TRBJ2-5
TGTGCCAGCAGCAGCAGGGGTGGCCAAGAGACCCAGTACTTC CASSSRGGQETQYF TRBV5-6 NA NA TRBJ2-5
TGTGCCAGCAGCTTGGAACCCCCAGCGGGCGTCAATGAGCAGTTCTTC CASSLEPPAGVNEQFF TRBV11-2 NA NA TRBJ2-1
TGTGCCAGCAGCTCTGTCAGGGGTGGCGGAGGTGAGCAGTTCTTC CASSSVRGGGGEQFF TRBV9 NA once TRBJ2-1
TGCGCCAGCAGGGACCGACAGGGGAGCTCCTACGAGCAGTACTTC CASRDRQGSSYEQYF TRBV10-1 TRBD1 NA TRBJ2-7
TGTGCCAGCAGCTTGTTAGCGGGGGTGAGCACAGATACGCAGTATTTT CASSLLAGVSTDTQYF TRBV11-2 TRBD2 NA TRBJ2-3
TGTGCCTGGAAAGGGGCTCTTGGGACAGTCCCCACCGGGGAGCTGTTTTTT CAWKGALGTVPTGELFF TRBV30 TRBD1 NA TRBJ2-2
TGTGCCAGTAGTCCCCCGAGTGGGGGCAATTCACCCCTCCACTTT CASSPPSGGNSPLHF TRBV19 NA NA TRBJ1-6
TGTGCCAGCAGTTTATCGGCGGCGGGCACGGAGCCCCAGCATTTT CASSLSAAGTEPQHF TRBV27 NA NA TRBJ1-5
TGTGCCAGTAGGGGGACCGGGACAGGGCGTGAAAAACTGTTTTTT CASRGTGTGREKLFF TRBV19 TRBD1 NA TRBJ1-4
TGTGCCCACAGCACACTCCCCAATGGAAACACCATATATTTT CAHSTLPNGNTIYF TRBV6-5 NA NA TRBJ1-3
TGTGCCAGCAGCTCCAAGACAGGGGGTGTCGAGCAGTACTTC CASSSKTGGVEQYF TRBV11-2 TRBD1 NA TRBJ2-7
TGTGCCAGTAGTTCCCATGGAGGGGTGACCACTGAAGCTTTCTTT CASSSHGGVTTEAFF TRBV19 NA NA TRBJ1-1
TGCGCCACCTCCGATGGAGCATCCTACGAGCAGTACTTC CATSDGASYEQYF TRBV10-1 NA NA TRBJ2-7
TGTGCCAGCAGTGTCGGGACAGGGGTCAATGAGCAGTTCTTC CASSVGTGVNEQFF TRBV2 TRBD1 NA TRBJ2-1
TGTGCTAGTGGCCCACCCGCGTCCCGCGGTGAAAAACTGTTTTTT CASGPPASRGEKLFF TRBV12-5 NA NA TRBJ1-4
TGTGCCAGCAGTCCACTGTCGGGTTACGAGCAGTACTTC CASSPLSGYEQYF TRBV28 NA NA TRBJ2-7
TGTGCCAGCAGCCCCACAACTGTTACTAGCGGGGATCAACAAGAGACCCAGTACTTC CASSPTTVTSGDQQETQYF TRBV3-1/TRBV3-2 TRBD2 NA TRBJ2-5
TGTGCCAGCAGCTTAGTAATCGGCTACACCTTC CASSLVIGYTF TRBV7-9 NA NA TRBJ1-2
TGTGCCACCGGACAGGGATCGGGCAATCAGCCCCAGCATTTT CATGQGSGNQPQHF TRBV19 TRBD1 NA TRBJ1-5
TGCAGCGTTAGGGTGGGGCAGGTAGTCTGGCGAACCTACAATGAGCAGTTCTTC CSVRVGQVVWRTYNEQFF TRBV29-1 NA NA TRBJ2-1
TGTGCCTGGAGTGTATGGGGGGGCAATCAGCCCCAGCATTTT CAWSVWGGNQPQHF TRBV30 NA NA TRBJ1-5